The T cell receptor beta chain described here comes from a study of response to subunit inactivated influenza vaccine. The CDR3 extends over 14 amino acids. Germline CDR1 and CDR2: MDHEN and SYDVKM. V lost 4 bases and J lost 5, with 13 bases in between. Whole-study findings and limits: Only a handful of new T cells, the authors suggested, are recruited with each seasonal influenza vaccination.

Regarding this clonotype: As yet, its antigen is unknown.

Via MiXCR, TCRdb re-called the RT-PCR reads, giving one row per CDR3 protein. The sample lists 860,000 or so distinct CDR3 sequences; approximately 21% were seen once. The sequencing used PBMCs from blood, collected roughly 5 days after vaccination. This chain uses TRBV28 with TRBJ2-3; unclear D gene. The sequence derives from a man aged 50 to 59 who received an inactivated influenza vaccine. As DNA, the CDR3 is TGTGCCAGCAGTTCTTTAGGTGATGGAGATACGCAGTATTTT. It codes for CASSSLGDGDTQYF.